The 3 T cell receptor beta chains below come from one sample, sequenced in a study of blood T cell repertoires in COVID-19. Assay: immunoSEQ multiplex PCR; the TCRdb copy retains only in-frame clones and omits some. The sample holds 55,000 to 75,000 clones, about 81% seen once. The sample consisted of peripheral blood. These receptors were collected from a human donor in a cohort sampled during active COVID-19.

The chain combines TRBV13 with TRBJ2-7, with 9 bases aligning to TRBD2. The V segment lost 3 bases and the J segment 3 bases; nucleotides outside the gene matches: 6. This CDR3 contains 15 residues. Germline V gene sequence: CDR1 PRHDT, CDR2 FYEKMQ (reference sequence). The chain's CDR3 is CASSFPSGDHYEQYF. The CDR3 nucleotides are TGTGCCAGCAGCTTTCCTAGCGGGGACCACTACGAGCAGTACTTC.

The chain has TRBV11-3 and TRBJ2-5; the match to TRBD1 covers 8 bases. This CDR3 is built from 16 residues. Losses at the gene ends were 5 bases for V and 2 bases for J; bases not matched to a gene: 10. Germline CDR1 and CDR2: SGHNT and YENEEA. CDR3 sequence reads: CASSPGGQALQETQYF. Here the CDR3 DNA reads TGTGCCAGCAGCCCAGGGGGACAGGCGTTACAAGAGACCCAGTACTTC.

The CDR3 DNA reads as TGTGCCAGCAGTTTAAGTGAGCGTACTGAAGCTTTCTTT. The encoded protein is CASSLSERTEAFF. The V call is TRBV28, the J call TRBJ1-1; D is undetermined. The CDR3 runs 13 residues. Looked up from germline, CDR1 is MDHEN and CDR2 is SYDVKM. The ends were cut back, 2 bases at V and 5 bases at J, with 9 bases in the middle.